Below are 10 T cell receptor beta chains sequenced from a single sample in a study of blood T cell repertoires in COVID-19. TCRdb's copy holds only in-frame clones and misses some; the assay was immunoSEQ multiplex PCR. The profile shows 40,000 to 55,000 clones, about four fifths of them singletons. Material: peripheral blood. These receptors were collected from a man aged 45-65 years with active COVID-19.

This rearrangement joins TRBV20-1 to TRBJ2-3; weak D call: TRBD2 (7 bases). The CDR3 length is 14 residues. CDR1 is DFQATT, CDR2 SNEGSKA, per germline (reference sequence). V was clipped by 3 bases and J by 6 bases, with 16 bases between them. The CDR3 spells CSASLRGGADTQYF. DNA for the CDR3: TGCAGTGCTAGTTTGAGGGGGGGAGCGGATACGCAGTATTTT.

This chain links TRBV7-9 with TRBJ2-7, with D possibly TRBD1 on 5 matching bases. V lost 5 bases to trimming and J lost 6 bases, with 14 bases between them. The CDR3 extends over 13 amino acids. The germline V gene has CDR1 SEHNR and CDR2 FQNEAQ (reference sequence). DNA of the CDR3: TGTGCCAGCAGCCCAAGGTGGGGCGCCGAGCAGTACTTC. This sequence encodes CASSPRWGAEQYF.

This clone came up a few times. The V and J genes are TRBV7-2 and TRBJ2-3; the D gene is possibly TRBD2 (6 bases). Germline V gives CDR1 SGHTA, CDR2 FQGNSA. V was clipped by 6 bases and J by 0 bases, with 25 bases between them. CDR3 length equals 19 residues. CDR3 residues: CASREKRTGLKPSTDTQYF. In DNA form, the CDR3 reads TGTGCCAGCAGGGAAAAAAGGACGGGACTTAAACCTAGCACAGATACGCAGTATTTT. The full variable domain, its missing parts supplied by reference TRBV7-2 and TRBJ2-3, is GAGVSQSPSNKVTEKGKDVELRCDPISGHTALYWYRQSLGQGLEFLIYFQGNSAPDKSGLPSDRFSAERTGGSVSTLTIQRTQQEDSAVYLCASREKRTGLKPSTDTQYFGPGTRLTVL.

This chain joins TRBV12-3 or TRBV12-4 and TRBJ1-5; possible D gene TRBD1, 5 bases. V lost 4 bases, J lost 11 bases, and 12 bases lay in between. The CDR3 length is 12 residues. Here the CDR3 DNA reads TGTGCCAGCAGTTCGACAGAATTGGCCCAGCATTTT. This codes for CASSSTELAQHF.

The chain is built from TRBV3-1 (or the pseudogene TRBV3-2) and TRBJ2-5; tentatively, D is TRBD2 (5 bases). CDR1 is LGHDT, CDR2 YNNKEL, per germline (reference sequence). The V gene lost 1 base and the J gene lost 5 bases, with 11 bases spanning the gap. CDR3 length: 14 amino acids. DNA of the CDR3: TGTGCCAGCAGCCAAGCTCCAGGCGGGGAGACCCAGTACTTC. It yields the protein CASSQAPGGETQYF.

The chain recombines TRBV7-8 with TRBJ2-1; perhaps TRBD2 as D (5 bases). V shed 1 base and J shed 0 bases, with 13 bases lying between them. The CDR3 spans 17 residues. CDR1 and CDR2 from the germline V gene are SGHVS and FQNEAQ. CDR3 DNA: TGTGCCAGCAGCTTAGTGGCTAGCTCGAGCTCCTACAATGAGCAGTTCTTC. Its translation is CASSLVASSSSYNEQFF.

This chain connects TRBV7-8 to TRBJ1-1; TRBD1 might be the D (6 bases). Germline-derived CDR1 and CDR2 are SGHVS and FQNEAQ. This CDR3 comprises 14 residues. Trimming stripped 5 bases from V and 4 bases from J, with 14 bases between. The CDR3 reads CASSPGARGTEAFF. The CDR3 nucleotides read TGTGCCAGCAGCCCCGGGGCCAGGGGCACTGAAGCTTTCTTT.

The CDR3 reads CASSLGGFGQPQHF. CDR3 DNA: TGCGCCAGCAGTCTAGGCGGTTTTGGACAGCCCCAGCATTTT. The chain combines TRBV10-2 with TRBJ1-5; D not certain. The CDR3 totals 14 residues. Germline lookup yields CDR1 WSHSY and CDR2 SAAADI. V lost 5 bases and J lost 7, with 15 bases in between.

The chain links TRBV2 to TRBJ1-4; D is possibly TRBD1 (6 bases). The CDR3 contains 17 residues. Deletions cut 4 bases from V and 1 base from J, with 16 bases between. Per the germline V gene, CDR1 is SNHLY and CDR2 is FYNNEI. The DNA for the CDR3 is TGTGCCAGCAGTGGACCCCAGGGGCAAGGAACTAATGAAAAACTGTTTTTT. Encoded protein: CASSGPQGQGTNEKLFF.

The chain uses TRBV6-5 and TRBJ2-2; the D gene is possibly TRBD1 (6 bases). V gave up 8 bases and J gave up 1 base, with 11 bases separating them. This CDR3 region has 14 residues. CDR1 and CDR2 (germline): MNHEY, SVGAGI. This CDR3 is CASSGQMNTGELFF. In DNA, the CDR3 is TGTGCCAGCTCAGGACAGATGAACACCGGGGAGCTGTTTTTT.